This T cell receptor beta chain was observed in a study of beta chain features in type 1 diabetes. Trimming removed 5 bases from V and 4 bases from J; junction bases left unmatched: 12. Germline-derived CDR1 and CDR2 are SGHNT and YYREEE (reference sequence). This CDR3 comprises 16 residues. Of the isolated RNA, all was reverse transcribed, and so the sequenced material was expressed TCRB transcripts. Data came from immunoSEQ multiplex PCR; TCRdb stores just in-frame clones and leaves some out. The repertoire holds almost 350,000 clones, with 20% as singletons. This clone was counted a few times. Material: naive CD4+ T cells from blood. The TCR sequence derives from a young woman in good health. This chain connects TRBV5-4 to TRBJ2-5; 9 positions agree with TRBD2. The CDR3 here is CASSFASAGGLETQYF. The CDR3 nucleotides read TGTGCCAGCAGTTTCGCCTCAGCGGGAGGCCTAGAGACCCAGTACTTC. Variable domain in full (rest from reference TRBV5-4 and TRBJ2-5): ETGVTQSPTHLIKTRGQQVTLRCSSQSGHNTVSWYQQALGQGPQFIFQYYREEENGRGNFPPRFSGLQFPNYSSELNVNALELDDSALYLCASSFASAGGLETQYFGPGTRLLVL.